This T cell receptor beta chain was sequenced for a study of T cell responses to AZD1222 COVID-19 vaccine. A word on this clone: Its antigen is unidentified.

The CDR3 covers 15 residues. Unmatched junction bases numbered 11, after V lost 6 bases and J lost 5 bases. The germline V gene encodes CDR1 MNHEY and CDR2 SVGAGI. Notes on the study in general: Just a handful of people given AZD1222 tested seropositive at baseline. Clonal diversity may have been underestimated in mostly white British donors. Vaccine-associated CD4 TCRs spanned spike, dominant at 160-218 and 743-854.

This table comes from immunoSEQ multiplex PCR, and its TCRdb copy is limited to in-frame clones, with some not included. The sample includes over 95,000 clones, about 87% of them seen just once. The receptor comes from an adult in good health. The gene calls are TRBV6-5 and TRBJ2-5; 8 positions match TRBD1. This specimen was peripheral blood, taken on day 0 of AZD1222 vaccination. This CDR3 reads CASRRTGKGSETQYF. The CDR3 DNA is TGTGCCAGCAGACGGACAGGGAAGGGTAGCGAGACCCAGTACTTC.